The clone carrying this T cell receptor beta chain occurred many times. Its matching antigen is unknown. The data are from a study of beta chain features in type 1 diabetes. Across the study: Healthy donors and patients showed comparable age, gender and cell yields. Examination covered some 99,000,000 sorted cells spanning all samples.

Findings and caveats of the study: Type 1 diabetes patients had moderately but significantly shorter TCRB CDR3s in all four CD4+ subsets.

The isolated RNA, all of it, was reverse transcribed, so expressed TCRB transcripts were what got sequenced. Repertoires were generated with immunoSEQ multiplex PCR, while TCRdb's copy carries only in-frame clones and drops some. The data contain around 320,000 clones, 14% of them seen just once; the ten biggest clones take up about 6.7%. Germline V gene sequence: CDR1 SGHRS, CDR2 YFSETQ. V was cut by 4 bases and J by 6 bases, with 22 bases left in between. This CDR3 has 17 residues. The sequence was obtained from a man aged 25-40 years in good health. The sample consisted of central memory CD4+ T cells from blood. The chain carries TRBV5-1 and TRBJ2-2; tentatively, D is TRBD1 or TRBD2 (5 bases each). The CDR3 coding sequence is TGCGCCAGCAGCATGATGACTGGGGGATTGACGCCCGGGGAGCTGTTTTTT. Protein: CASSMMTGGLTPGELFF.